The 16 T cell receptor beta chains in this list originate from one sample, sequenced in a study of T cell responses to AZD1222 COVID-19 vaccine (dated by TCRdb to about 2021). According to the study, the label for this sample's time point signals: baseline before first vaccination. To prepare the library, the immunoSEQ multiplex PCR assay was applied. Entries here come from immuneACCESS through TCRdb and include only in-frame sequences with V and J called. Some clones fail to appear in such tables; in the studies checked, an unresolved V gene covers under half of the shortfall, and the cause of the remainder is unknown. This sample gives about 140,000 clones in total; about 91% of them show up just once. Roughly 2.8% of the sample is in the top ten clones. The input for sequencing was peripheral blood, taken on day 0 of AZD1222 vaccination. These receptors all stem from an adult in good health.

The chain carries TRBV12-3 or TRBV12-4 and TRBJ1-1, with D uncertain. This CDR3 contains 11 residues. The ends were cut back, 5 bases at V and 1 base at J, with 2 bases in the middle. The DNA of the CDR3 is TGTGCCAGCAGTCCGAACACTGAAGCTTTCTTT. Translation gives CASSPNTEAFF.

The chain uses TRBV7-2 and TRBJ2-2, with unresolved D. CDR1 is SGHTA and CDR2 is FQGNSA in the germline V gene. This CDR3 contains 14 residues. The V end was cut by 3 bases, the J end by 6 bases, with 11 bases between. CDR3 protein: CASSLRRISGELFF. In DNA, the CDR3 is TGTGCCAGCAGCTTGCGGAGAATCTCCGGGGAGCTGTTTTTT.

This sequence joins TRBV9 and TRBJ1-5, with 7 bases aligning to TRBD1. Germline CDR1 and CDR2: SGDLS and YYNGEE. With V trimmed by 2 bases and J by 5 bases, 4 bases remained unmatched. The CDR3 has 14 residues. This CDR3 reads CASSVGGGDQPQHF. The CDR3 coding sequence is TGTGCCAGCAGCGTCGGAGGGGGCGATCAGCCCCAGCATTTT.

The rearrangement uses TRBV9 and TRBJ2-1; perhaps TRBD2 as D (6 bases). V lost 4 bases and J lost 9, with 11 bases in between. Germline V gene lookup returns CDR1 SGDLS and CDR2 YYNGEE. The CDR3 extends over 12 amino acids. Written as DNA, the CDR3 is TGTGCCAGCAGCACCCTGGGGGGTGAGCAGTTCTTC. Encoded protein: CASSTLGGEQFF.

This sequence joins TRBV19 and TRBJ2-2, with 7 bases fitting TRBD2. CDR3 size: 15 residues. Trimming cost V 6 bases and J 5 bases; bases outside gene matches: 9. In germline, CDR1 is LNHDA, CDR2 SQIVND (reference sequence). CDR3 loop: CASSHPGGKTGELFF. The DNA of the CDR3 is TGTGCCAGTAGCCATCCGGGGGGAAAAACCGGGGAGCTGTTTTTT.

The chain couples TRBV7-3 to TRBJ1-2, with TRBD1 matching 9 bases. There are 16 residues in the CDR3. V shed 4 bases and J 4 bases; nucleotides not matched to a gene: 10. Germline CDR1 is SGHTA and CDR2 is FQGTGA. The DNA of the CDR3 is TGTGCCAGCAGCTCAGTACCCGGGACAGGGACCTATGGCTACACCTTC. Its translation is CASSSVPGTGTYGYTF. The full variable domain, completed using reference TRBV7-3 and TRBJ1-2, is GAGVSQTPSNKVTEKGKYVELRCDPISGHTALYWYRQSLGQGPEFLIYFQGTGAADDSGLPNDRFFAVRPEGSVSTLKIQRTERGDSAVYLCASSSVPGTGTYGYTFGSGTRLTVV.

As to this clone: The sample holds other DNA sequences that translate to the same CDR3. The chain has TRBV15 and TRBJ1-5, with D uncertain. CDR1 is LNHNV and CDR2 is YYDKDF in the germline V gene (reference sequence). V dropped 3 bases and J dropped 3 bases, with 3 bases sitting between them. The CDR3 has 12 residues. The CDR3 protein is CATSRDNQPQHF. The CDR3 DNA reads TGTGCCACCAGCAGGGACAATCAGCCCCAGCATTTT.

The chain couples TRBV18 to TRBJ1-4, with 7 bases fitting TRBD1. CDR3 length equals 15 residues. Germline V gives CDR1 KGHSH, CDR2 LQKENI. V shed 0 bases, J shed 6 bases, and the junction held 4 bases outside the gene matches. CDR3 residues: CASSPPKDRDEKLFF. Here the CDR3 DNA reads TGTGCCAGCTCACCACCAAAAGACAGGGATGAAAAACTGTTTTTT.

This chain connects TRBV14 to TRBJ1-4, with D unclear. There are 15 residues in the CDR3. The germline CDR1 and CDR2 sequences are SGHDN and FVKESK. The V end was cut by 1 base, the J end by 5 bases, with 11 bases between. CDR3 nucleotide sequence: TGTGCCAGCAGCCAAGTAATACAGCAGAATGAAAAACTGTTTTTT. Translating it yields CASSQVIQQNEKLFF.

V gene TRBV28 combines with J gene TRBJ2-7; TRBD1 matches at 7 bases. In germline, CDR1 is MDHEN, CDR2 SYDVKM. Unmatched junction bases numbered 18, after V lost 4 bases and J lost 3 bases. The CDR3 runs 18 residues. CDR3 nucleotides: TGTGCCAGCAGTTCACACCGGAACTCACGGGACAGATTCTACGAGCAGTACTTC. This translates into CASSSHRNSRDRFYEQYF. The whole variable domain, filled in from reference TRBV28 and TRBJ2-7, reads DVKVTQSSRYLVKRTGEKVFLECVQDMDHENMFWYRQDPGLGLRLIYFSYDVKMKEKGDIPEGYSVSREKKERFSLILESASTNQTSMYLCASSSHRNSRDRFYEQYFGPGTRLTVT.

This clone has a single count. The chain uses TRBV7-9 and TRBJ2-7, with D possibly being TRBD1 (5 bases). The CDR3 is made up of 14 amino acids. Per the germline V gene, CDR1 is SEHNR and CDR2 is FQNEAQ (reference sequence). V lost 3 bases to trimming and J lost 7 bases, with 16 bases between them. CDR3: CASSFTSGALEQYF. As DNA, the CDR3 is TGTGCCAGCAGCTTCACATCTGGGGCCTTGGAGCAGTACTTC.

The chain couples TRBV6-6 to TRBJ1-1; 7 bases fit TRBD1. The CDR3 contains 14 residues. CDR1 is MNHNY and CDR2 is SVGAGI in the germline V gene (reference sequence). The trim removed 6 bases at V and 1 base at J, leaving 5 bases unmatched. Written as DNA, the CDR3 is TGTGCCAGCAGGTCGGGACAGACGAACACTGAAGCTTTCTTT. It encodes CASRSGQTNTEAFF.

The chain uses TRBV9 and TRBJ1-2, with TRBD1 as a possible D gene (5 bases). Germline CDR1 is SGDLS and CDR2 is YYNGEE. This CDR3 is 16 amino acids long. Trimming removed 4 bases from V and 5 bases from J, with 21 bases in between. CDR3 region: CASSPATPDTWYGYTF. CDR3 nucleotide sequence: TGTGCCAGCAGCCCCGCAACCCCGGACACCTGGTATGGCTACACCTTC.

This clone occurred once. V is TRBV2 and J is TRBJ2-5; tentative D call: TRBD1 (7 bases). Germline-derived CDR1 and CDR2 are SNHLY and FYNNEI. V lost 8 bases, J lost 5 bases, and 21 bases lay in between. There are 15 residues in the CDR3. CDR3 nucleotide sequence: TGTGCCAGCGCCGACCGGGACAGAGGGAGGGAGACCCAGTACTTC. Protein: CASADRDRGRETQYF.

This clone has only one observation. The V call is TRBV6-4, the J call TRBJ2-1, with 12 bases matching TRBD2. V dropped 0 bases and J dropped 6; count of bases not matched to a gene: 9. Germline values: CDR1 MRHNA, CDR2 SNTAGT. CDR3 length equals 18 residues. CDR3 sequence: CASSDSNLAGGPPNEQFF. CDR3 DNA sequence: TGTGCCAGCAGTGACTCGAATCTAGCGGGAGGGCCCCCCAATGAGCAGTTCTTC.

The rearrangement uses TRBV27 and TRBJ2-1; 9 nucleotides agree with TRBD2. CDR1 and CDR2 (germline): MNHEY, SMNVEV (reference sequence). V shed 8 bases and J 4 bases; nucleotides not matched to a gene: 15. The CDR3 loop spans 17 amino acids. CDR3 coding DNA: TGTGCCAGCCCCCCAGATCAGTGCGGGAGGGGGTACAATGAGCAGTTCTTC. It specifies CASPPDQCGRGYNEQFF.